The clone carrying this TCR beta chain was observed once. The data were taken from a study of blood T cell repertoires in COVID-19. Study at large: Some COVID-19 samples were acute and others convalescent; all came from the United States, Italy and Spain. The analysed material was cDNA or gDNA that came from T cells, B-cell-depleted T cells, or PBMCs.

V was cut by 4 bases and J by 6 bases, with 5 bases left in between. CDR3 length: 11 residues. Per the germline V gene, CDR1 is SGHTA and CDR2 is FQGNSA. Source study methods: Amplifying reference gene primers gave estimates of nucleated cell counts. The assay was immunoSEQ multiplex PCR, and TCRdb's table has in-frame clones only and misses some. V and J calls and clone size are copied from that table; D and trimming were computed from the DNA. The profile shows around 220,000 clones, 75% to 90% of them singletons. The sample comprised peripheral blood. This clonotype was sampled from a human donor in a cohort sampled during active COVID-19. The chain uses TRBV7-2 and TRBJ2-3; D possibly corresponds to TRBD1 (5 bases). In DNA, the CDR3 is TGTGCCAGCAGCTACAGGGATACGCAGTATTTT. This sequence encodes CASSYRDTQYF.